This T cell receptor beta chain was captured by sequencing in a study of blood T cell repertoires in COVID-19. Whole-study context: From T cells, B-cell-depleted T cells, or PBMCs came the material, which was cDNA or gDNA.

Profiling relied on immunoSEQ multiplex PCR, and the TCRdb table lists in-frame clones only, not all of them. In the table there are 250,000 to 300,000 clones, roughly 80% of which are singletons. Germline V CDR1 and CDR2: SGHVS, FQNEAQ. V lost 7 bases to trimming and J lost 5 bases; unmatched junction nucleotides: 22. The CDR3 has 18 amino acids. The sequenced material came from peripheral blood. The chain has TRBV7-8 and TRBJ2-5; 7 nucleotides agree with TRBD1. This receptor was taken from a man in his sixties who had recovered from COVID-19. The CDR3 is CASKTPAAETGVRETQYF. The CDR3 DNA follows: TGTGCCAGCAAGACCCCAGCGGCCGAAACAGGGGTGAGGGAGACCCAGTACTTC.